A selection of T cell receptor beta chains follows, all from one sample in a study of shared clonotypes between healthy human individuals. Assay used: immunoSEQ multiplex PCR; TCRdb lists only in-frame clones, some missing. The sample has more than 2,000,000 clones; 93% are singletons. Sequencing used naive CD4+ T cells from PBMCs. The receptors here all came from a man between 18 and 35 years old in good health. Some clones in this sample may be carry-over from other donors' samples. Each CDR3 is given with its conserved first and last residue. Each record gives: CDR3 protein, CDR3 DNA, J gene, D gene, V gene, CDR3 length, clone size. The D gene is left open where the match is weak. For some rows the clone size is stated as once, few or many, or as a class when expanded; others skip it.

cdr3_aa: CASSSKIREGHSNQPQHF
cdr3_nt: TGTGCCAGCAGCTCTAAAATCCGAGAGGGCCATAGCAATCAGCCCCAGCATTTT
j_call: TRBJ1-5
d_call: -
v_call: TRBV5-6
cdr3_length: 18
clone_size: once

cdr3_aa: CASIPGGSGYNEQFF
cdr3_nt: TGTGCCAGCATCCCAGGGGGTAGCGGGTACAATGAGCAGTTCTTC
j_call: TRBJ2-1
d_call: -
v_call: TRBV5-5
cdr3_length: 15
clone_size: -

cdr3_aa: CASSFHRSPTGPLGELFF
cdr3_nt: TGTGCCAGCAGCTTCCACCGGTCCCCGACGGGCCCATTAGGGGAACTGTTTTTT
j_call: TRBJ1-4
d_call: -
v_call: TRBV5-4
cdr3_length: 18
clone_size: once

cdr3_aa: CASSLGPGASYEQYF
cdr3_nt: TGTGCCAGCAGCTTGGGGCCAGGGGCTTCCTACGAGCAGTACTTC
j_call: TRBJ2-7
d_call: -
v_call: TRBV5-6
cdr3_length: 15
clone_size: -

cdr3_aa: CASRAQDARGNEQFF
cdr3_nt: TGCGCCAGCAGGGCACAGGACGCCCGGGGGAATGAGCAGTTCTTC
j_call: TRBJ2-1
d_call: -
v_call: TRBV10-2
cdr3_length: 15
clone_size: -

cdr3_aa: CASSPLGASPYYEQYF
cdr3_nt: TGTGCCAGCTCACCGTTAGGGGCCTCCCCCTACTACGAGCAGTACTTC
j_call: TRBJ2-7
d_call: -
v_call: TRBV18
cdr3_length: 16
clone_size: -

cdr3_aa: CASSFGQGNEYGYTF
cdr3_nt: TGTGCCAGCAGCTTTGGACAGGGGAATGAGTATGGCTACACCTTC
j_call: TRBJ1-2
d_call: TRBD1
v_call: TRBV7-2
cdr3_length: 15
clone_size: -

cdr3_aa: CASSDPTGRYGYTF
cdr3_nt: TGTGCCAGCAGTGACCCCACAGGGAGGTATGGCTACACCTTC
j_call: TRBJ1-2
d_call: -
v_call: TRBV6-4
cdr3_length: 14
clone_size: -

cdr3_aa: CASSRGLAGDYNEQFF
cdr3_nt: TGCGCCAGCTCCCGGGGGCTAGCGGGAGATTACAATGAGCAGTTCTTC
j_call: TRBJ2-1
d_call: TRBD2
v_call: TRBV4-1
cdr3_length: 16
clone_size: -

cdr3_aa: CASSLEGGAWDAFEKLFF
cdr3_nt: TGCGCCAGCAGCCTAGAAGGGGGAGCGTGGGACGCCTTTGAAAAACTGTTTTTT
j_call: TRBJ1-4
d_call: -
v_call: TRBV4-3
cdr3_length: 18
clone_size: -

cdr3_aa: CAWSGPWGSGNEQFF
cdr3_nt: TGTGCCTGGAGTGGCCCCTGGGGATCGGGCAATGAGCAGTTCTTC
j_call: TRBJ2-1
d_call: -
v_call: TRBV30
cdr3_length: 15
clone_size: -

cdr3_aa: CASSQVGGRSYNEQFF
cdr3_nt: TGCGCCAGCAGCCAAGTCGGCGGGAGGTCGTACAATGAGCAGTTCTTC
j_call: TRBJ2-1
d_call: TRBD2
v_call: TRBV4-1
cdr3_length: 16
clone_size: -

cdr3_aa: CASSYSPEGELFF
cdr3_nt: TGTGCCAGCAGTTACTCCCCTGAGGGGGAGCTGTTTTTT
j_call: TRBJ2-2
d_call: -
v_call: TRBV6-5
cdr3_length: 13
clone_size: -

cdr3_aa: CASSLVAGASSYEQYF
cdr3_nt: TGCGCCAGCAGCTTGGTCGCGGGCGCTAGCTCCTACGAGCAGTACTTC
j_call: TRBJ2-7
d_call: -
v_call: TRBV5-1
cdr3_length: 16
clone_size: -

cdr3_aa: CASSLAGGPYNEQFF
cdr3_nt: TGTGCCAGCAGTCTAGCGGGAGGTCCGTACAATGAGCAGTTCTTC
j_call: TRBJ2-1
d_call: TRBD2
v_call: TRBV25-1
cdr3_length: 15
clone_size: -

cdr3_aa: CASSPSRDYYNEQFF
cdr3_nt: TGTGCCAGCAGCCCGAGCCGGGACTACTACAATGAGCAGTTCTTC
j_call: TRBJ2-1
d_call: TRBD2
v_call: TRBV7-3
cdr3_length: 15
clone_size: -

cdr3_aa: CASNAGKSYEQYF
cdr3_nt: TGTGCCAGCAACGCCGGGAAATCCTACGAGCAGTACTTC
j_call: TRBJ2-7
d_call: -
v_call: TRBV28
cdr3_length: 13
clone_size: -

cdr3_aa: CAISESLATDEQFF
cdr3_nt: TGTGCCATCAGTGAGTCGCTAGCTACGGATGAGCAGTTCTTC
j_call: TRBJ2-1
d_call: -
v_call: TRBV10-3
cdr3_length: 14
clone_size: -

cdr3_aa: CASSAFPGLQETQYF
cdr3_nt: TGCGCCAGCAGCGCGTTCCCGGGACTGCAAGAGACCCAGTACTTC
j_call: TRBJ2-5
d_call: -
v_call: TRBV5-1
cdr3_length: 15
clone_size: -

cdr3_aa: CATSARVTGLGQPQHF
cdr3_nt: TGTGCCACCAGCGCCCGCGTGACAGGGTTGGGTCAGCCCCAGCATTTT
j_call: TRBJ1-5
d_call: TRBD1
v_call: TRBV15
cdr3_length: 16
clone_size: -

cdr3_aa: CASSLGPPPNTGELFF
cdr3_nt: TGTGCCAGCAGCTTAGGTCCTCCACCCAACACCGGGGAGCTGTTTTTT
j_call: TRBJ2-2
d_call: -
v_call: TRBV7-3
cdr3_length: 16
clone_size: -

cdr3_aa: CASTGPPYEQYF
cdr3_nt: TGTGCCAGCACAGGGCCCCCCTACGAGCAGTACTTC
j_call: TRBJ2-7
d_call: -
v_call: TRBV28
cdr3_length: 12
clone_size: -

cdr3_aa: CASSPGRLYEQYF
cdr3_nt: TGTGCCAGCAGTCCCGGACGGCTCTACGAGCAGTACTTC
j_call: TRBJ2-7
d_call: -
v_call: TRBV6-6
cdr3_length: 13
clone_size: -

cdr3_aa: CASSSAAPPGEQYF
cdr3_nt: TGTGCCAGCAGTTCCGCGGCACCCCCCGGCGAGCAGTACTTC
j_call: TRBJ2-7
d_call: -
v_call: TRBV6-5
cdr3_length: 14
clone_size: -

cdr3_aa: CASSSPSSGNTIYF
cdr3_nt: TGTGCCAGCAGCTCCCCCTCCTCTGGAAACACCATATATTTT
j_call: TRBJ1-3
d_call: -
v_call: TRBV11-2
cdr3_length: 14
clone_size: -

cdr3_aa: CASSHSGTQGGEQYF
cdr3_nt: TGTGCCAGCAGCCATTCCGGGACGCAGGGCGGGGAGCAGTACTTC
j_call: TRBJ2-7
d_call: -
v_call: TRBV5-4
cdr3_length: 15
clone_size: -

cdr3_aa: CASSPRTGDTGELFF
cdr3_nt: TGTGCCAGCTCACCGCGGACAGGGGACACCGGGGAGCTGTTTTTT
j_call: TRBJ2-2
d_call: TRBD1
v_call: TRBV18
cdr3_length: 15
clone_size: -

cdr3_aa: CASNHGTGEQYF
cdr3_nt: TGTGCCAGCAACCATGGGACGGGGGAGCAGTACTTC
j_call: TRBJ2-7
d_call: -
v_call: TRBV11-2
cdr3_length: 12
clone_size: -

cdr3_aa: CASRVKPGLAGGEQYF
cdr3_nt: TGTGCCAGCAGGGTCAAACCGGGACTAGCGGGAGGGGAGCAGTACTTC
j_call: TRBJ2-7
d_call: TRBD2
v_call: TRBV2
cdr3_length: 16
clone_size: -

cdr3_aa: CASSNLLSGKPYEQYF
cdr3_nt: TGTGCCAGCAGCAACCTCCTAAGCGGTAAGCCCTACGAGCAGTACTTC
j_call: TRBJ2-7
d_call: -
v_call: TRBV11-2
cdr3_length: 16
clone_size: -

cdr3_aa: CASRLLDRFNTEAFF
cdr3_nt: TGTGCCAGCAGACTCCTTGACAGGTTTAACACTGAAGCTTTCTTT
j_call: TRBJ1-1
d_call: -
v_call: TRBV6-1
cdr3_length: 15
clone_size: once

cdr3_aa: CASSLRERGDSYEQYF
cdr3_nt: TGTGCCAGCAGCCTAAGAGAGCGGGGGGACTCCTACGAGCAGTACTTC
j_call: TRBJ2-7
d_call: TRBD2
v_call: TRBV13
cdr3_length: 16
clone_size: -

cdr3_aa: CASSLGSAGSNQPQHF
cdr3_nt: TGTGCCAGCAGCTTAGGGAGTGCAGGTAGCAATCAGCCCCAGCATTTT
j_call: TRBJ1-5
d_call: -
v_call: TRBV7-9
cdr3_length: 16
clone_size: -

cdr3_aa: CASSRGQGAGGNTIYF
cdr3_nt: TGTGCCAGCAGCAGGGGACAGGGCGCTGGTGGAAACACCATATATTTT
j_call: TRBJ1-3
d_call: TRBD1
v_call: TRBV5-4
cdr3_length: 16
clone_size: -

cdr3_aa: CASSSRLAGGLGEQFF
cdr3_nt: TGTGCCAGCAGCTCCCGACTAGCGGGAGGGCTCGGTGAGCAGTTCTTC
j_call: TRBJ2-1
d_call: TRBD2
v_call: TRBV7-9
cdr3_length: 16
clone_size: -